These 26 T cell receptor beta chains were sequenced from one sample in a study of blood T cell repertoires in COVID-19 (dated by TCRdb to about 2020). Library construction relied on the immunoSEQ multiplex PCR assay. TCRdb limited this immuneACCESS table to in-frame rearrangements with V and J called. A share of clones is missing; checked studies link under half to unresolved V genes, and the rest is unexplained. Within this sample are some 320,000 clones, with 85% of them counted one time only. The top ten clones comprise 1.5% to 2% of the sample. The sample was PBMCs or T cells enriched from blood (not recorded which). Receptors were obtained from a woman between 25 and 40 years old who had been exposed to COVID-19.

This clone appeared a single time. The J gene is TRBJ1-1, the V gene TRBV18; TRBD1 agrees at 8 bases. Germline loops: CDR1 KGHSH, CDR2 LQKENI. This CDR3 region has 16 residues. With V trimmed by 0 bases and J by 5 bases, 8 bases remained unmatched. Here the CDR3 DNA reads TGTGCCAGCTCACCACCGAGCACCAGGGGGCGTACTGAAGCTTTCTTT. Translating gives CASSPPSTRGRTEAFF. Looking up the rest from reference TRBV18 and TRBJ1-1 gives the full variable domain: NAGVMQNPRHLVRRRGQEARLRCSPMKGHSHVYWYRQLPEEGLKFMVYLQKENIIDESGMPKERFSAEFPKEGPSILRIQQVVRGDSAAYFCASSPPSTRGRTEAFFGQGTRLTVV.

J is TRBJ2-3 and V is TRBV5-1; no definite D call. The CDR3 is made up of 16 amino acids. The V gene's germline CDR1 is SGHRS and CDR2 YFSETQ. V lost 4 bases and J lost 8, with 23 bases in between. The CDR3 DNA sequence: TGCGCCAGCAGCCCGACCGTCACATCACGACTGGGTACGCAGTATTTT. This encodes CASSPTVTSRLGTQYF.

The rearrangement joins TRBV2 to TRBJ1-5; D gene ambiguous. This CDR3 contains 13 residues. Deletions cut 10 bases from V and 3 bases from J, with 13 bases between. Per the germline V gene, CDR1 is SNHLY and CDR2 is FYNNEI. CDR3 nucleotide sequence: TGTGCCACGGGGTCAGGCTTCAATCAGCCCCAGCATTTT. The encoded protein is CATGSGFNQPQHF.

The CDR3 loop reads CASSQTSGSSTGELFF. CDR3 in DNA: TGTGCCAGCAGCCAAACGAGCGGGAGTTCTACCGGGGAGCTGTTTTTT. The chain is built from TRBV3-1 (or the pseudogene TRBV3-2) and TRBJ2-2, with TRBD2 identical over 8 bases. The V gene's germline CDR1 is LGHDT and CDR2 YNNKEL (reference sequence). The length of the CDR3 is 16 residues. V lost 2 bases to trimming and J lost 5 bases; unmatched junction nucleotides: 7.

The chain recombines TRBV10-3 with TRBJ1-2, with TRBD1 matching over 9 bases. This CDR3 spans 13 amino acids. CDR1 and CDR2 (germline): ENHRY, SYGVKD. V was clipped by 8 bases and J by 1 base; unmatched bases: 2. The CDR3 protein is CAIGTGHNYGYTF. The CDR3, as DNA: TGTGCCATCGGGACAGGGCATAACTATGGCTACACCTTC.

Only a few counts were recorded for this clone. The chain carries TRBV9 and TRBJ1-1; D gene uncertain. Trimming stripped 0 bases from V and 5 bases from J, with 8 bases between. This CDR3 region has 13 residues. Germline V gives CDR1 SGDLS, CDR2 YYNGEE. The CDR3 here is CASSVGQGTEAFF. CDR3 nucleotide sequence: TGTGCCAGCAGCGTAGGACAAGGAACTGAAGCTTTCTTT.

The chain's CDR3 is CASSLSRGGSLAFF. In DNA form, the CDR3 reads TGTGCCAGCAGCCTGTCAAGAGGGGGCAGCTTAGCTTTCTTT. This sequence joins TRBV28 and TRBJ1-1, with 7 bases matching TRBD1. There are 14 residues in the CDR3. V lost 6 bases and J lost 10; bases outside the gene matches: 14. The germline gives CDR1 MDHEN, CDR2 SYDVKM.

The genes are TRBV6-5 and TRBJ2-5, with D possibly TRBD1 on 5 matching bases. CDR1 is MNHEY, CDR2 SVGAGI, per germline. The CDR3 has 14 residues. With 4 bases removed from V and 7 bases from J, the gap between germline ends came to 16 bases. In DNA form, the CDR3 reads TGTGCCAGCAGTTTGCAGGGTGGGAAGGGGACCCAGTACTTC. Protein: CASSLQGGKGTQYF.

The V gene is TRBV6-2 or TRBV6-3, the J gene TRBJ2-3; TRBD1 agrees at 9 bases. The CDR3 is 16 residues long. V was pared by 5 bases and J by 3 bases, with 9 bases of the junction left unmatched. Per germline, CDR1 MNHEY and CDR2 SVGEGT. The CDR3 region has the DNA TGTGCCAGCAGTCCCTACAGGGGGCTAGGGACAGATACGCAGTATTTT. The encoded protein is CASSPYRGLGTDTQYF.

This chain links TRBV27 with TRBJ1-4; 11 nucleotides match TRBD1. The CDR3 consists of 15 residues. With V trimmed by 4 bases and J by 7 bases, 5 bases remained unmatched. Germline values: CDR1 MNHEY, CDR2 SMNVEV (reference sequence). In DNA, the CDR3 is TGTGCCAGCAGTTCGGACAGGGGGCGGAGTGAAAAACTGTTTTTT. Encoded protein: CASSSDRGRSEKLFF.

This sequence joins TRBV6-1 and TRBJ2-5; a weak D match, TRBD1 (6 bases). Looked up from germline, CDR1 is MNHNS and CDR2 is SASEGT. Trimming pared 0 bases from V and 2 bases from J, leaving 19 bases between. The CDR3 runs to 18 residues. The CDR3 region is CASSEAFRGVRGQETQYF. The CDR3 DNA reads TGTGCCAGCAGTGAAGCTTTCAGGGGAGTAAGAGGGCAAGAGACCCAGTACTTC.

This chain joins TRBV7-6 and TRBJ2-1; 7 bases fit TRBD1. The CDR3 spans 15 residues. Germline CDR1 reads SGHVS; CDR2 reads FNYEAQ. V shed 1 base and J 9 bases; nucleotides not matched to a gene: 9. The CDR3 region is CASSLVGGLEGEQFF. The CDR3 DNA reads TGTGCCAGCAGCTTAGTAGGGGGCTTAGAAGGTGAGCAGTTCTTC. The full variable domain, its missing parts supplied by reference TRBV7-6 and TRBJ2-1, is GAGVSQSPRYKVTKRGQDVALRCDPISGHVSLYWYRQALGQGPEFLTYFNYEAQQDKSGLPNDRFSAERPEGSISTLTIQRTEQRDSAMYRCASSLVGGLEGEQFFGPGTRLTVL.

This clone was detected only once. The rearrangement joins TRBV5-1 to TRBJ2-5, with TRBD1 identical over 7 bases. Germline V CDR1 and CDR2: SGHRS, YFSETQ. The CDR3 has 13 residues. Trimming removed 4 bases from V and 6 bases from J; junction bases left unmatched: 6. The CDR3 bases are TGCGCCAGCAGCCCGGGGACAGAGCAGACCCAGTACTTC. It codes for CASSPGTEQTQYF.

The chain employs TRBV5-1 and TRBJ1-4, with 7 bases identical to TRBD1. The trim removed 3 bases at V and 5 bases at J, leaving 7 bases unmatched. The germline V gene encodes CDR1 SGHRS and CDR2 YFSETQ. The CDR3 length is 15 residues. The CDR3 region has the DNA TGCGCCAGCAGCTCGACAGGGTCCAACAATGAAAAACTGTTTTTT. Its protein is CASSSTGSNNEKLFF.

The genes are TRBV6-5 and TRBJ1-6, with 10 bases fitting TRBD1. Trimming at V came to 5 bases and at J to 10 bases, leaving 5 bases not matched to a gene. The CDR3 is 14 amino acids. Germline V gene lookup returns CDR1 MNHEY and CDR2 SVGAGI. The CDR3 DNA sequence: TGTGCCAGCAGTCCCGGGACAGGGGTCTCACCCCTCCACTTT. Translated: CASSPGTGVSPLHF.

The chain couples TRBV4-2 to TRBJ1-4; D is uncertain. Germline V lookup: CDR1 LGHNA, CDR2 YNFKEQ. The CDR3 has 15 amino acids. V lost 0 bases to trimming and J lost 5 bases, with 10 bases between them. CDR3 coding DNA: TGTGCCAGCAGCCAAGATCTAGGTCCGAATGAAAAACTGTTTTTT. It yields the protein CASSQDLGPNEKLFF.

The gene calls are TRBV5-6 and TRBJ2-2; tentative D call: TRBD1 (5 bases). Germline V CDR1 and CDR2: SGHDT, YYEEEE. The CDR3 is 17 residues long. The V gene lost 3 bases and the J gene lost 4 bases, with 19 bases spanning the gap. The CDR3 sequence: CASSSKTPTAGTGELFF. The DNA of the CDR3 is TGTGCCAGCAGCTCGAAAACCCCGACAGCCGGCACCGGGGAGCTGTTTTTT.

The rearrangement uses TRBV24-1 and TRBJ2-1; D is undetermined. This CDR3 is built from 14 residues. V dropped 1 base and J dropped 4 bases, with 7 bases sitting between them. CDR1 KGHDR and CDR2 SFDVKD come from the germline V gene. CDR3 amino acids: CATSDFQEYNEQFF. The CDR3 DNA is TGTGCCACCAGTGATTTCCAGGAATACAATGAGCAGTTCTTC.

The chain has TRBV19 and TRBJ1-1, with TRBD1 as a possible D gene (6 bases). The CDR3 spans 14 residues. The V end was cut by 4 bases, the J end by 3 bases, with 12 bases between. Germline-derived CDR1 and CDR2 are LNHDA and SQIVND (reference sequence). The CDR3 reads CASSNTPGDTEAFF. CDR3 coding DNA: TGTGCCAGTAGTAACACCCCAGGGGACACTGAAGCTTTCTTT.

The chain recombines TRBV5-6 with TRBJ1-2; D is unclear. CDR3 size: 13 residues. Germline lookup yields CDR1 SGHDT and CDR2 YYEEEE. Between the trimmed V and J ends, which lost 1 base and 7 bases, there was a span of 11 bases. CDR3 sequence: CASSLWGASGYTF. CDR3 in DNA: TGTGCCAGCAGCTTGTGGGGAGCGAGTGGCTACACCTTC.

The V call is TRBV10-3, the J call TRBJ2-7; TRBD2 aligns across 9 bases. CDR1 and CDR2 (germline): ENHRY, SYGVKD. Germline trimming cut 8 bases from V and 6 bases from J; bases unmatched to any gene: 17. This CDR3 spans 16 amino acids. CDR3 sequence reads: CAIRSGTRGGAGEQYF. The CDR3 bases are TGTGCCATCCGCTCCGGGACTCGCGGGGGGGCGGGCGAGCAGTACTTC.

This chain connects TRBV5-1 to TRBJ1-3, with no clear D. The germline V gene encodes CDR1 SGHRS and CDR2 YFSETQ. CDR3 size: 16 residues. The V end lost 0 bases, the J end lost 7 bases, and 17 bases lay between the germline ends. The CDR3 protein is CASSLEVSQTGNTIYF. The CDR3 DNA reads TGCGCCAGCAGCTTGGAGGTTAGCCAAACCGGGAACACCATATATTTT.

This chain's CDR3 is CASSPTVGNTEAFF. The CDR3 nucleotides read TGCGCCAGCAGCCCGACTGTAGGGAACACTGAAGCTTTCTTT. The chain joins TRBV4-3 to TRBJ1-1; D gene unclear. The CDR3 is 14 amino acids. CDR1 and CDR2 (germline): LGHNA, YSLEER. Deletions cut 4 bases from V and 1 base from J, with 10 bases between.

This clone was seen repeatedly, ten times or more. The chain couples TRBV9 to TRBJ2-3; D is possibly TRBD2 (7 bases). Trimming removed 3 bases from V and 2 bases from J, with 16 bases in between. The CDR3 spans 16 residues. Germline CDR1 SGDLS, CDR2 YYNGEE. CDR3 region: CASSGSLRGLTDTQYF. Here the CDR3 DNA reads TGTGCCAGCAGCGGATCTTTGCGGGGGCTCACAGATACGCAGTATTTT.

CDR3 sequence reads: CASSFRSGREETQYF. The DNA of the CDR3 is TGCGCCAGCAGCTTCAGGAGCGGGAGGGAGGAGACCCAGTACTTC. The chain couples TRBV5-1 to TRBJ2-5; 10 bases agree with TRBD2. The CDR3 runs 15 residues. Trimming took 2 bases from V and 5 from J; bases not matched to a gene: 6. Germline loops: CDR1 SGHRS, CDR2 YFSETQ.

The CDR3: CASSQDRGFYEEQYF. CDR3 coding DNA: TGCGCCAGCAGCCAAGATAGGGGGTTCTACGAGGAGCAGTACTTC. The V and J genes are TRBV4-1 and TRBJ2-7; tentative D call: TRBD1 (6 bases). V gave up 0 bases and J gave up 7 bases, with 16 bases separating them. The CDR3 sequence is 15 residues long. Germline loops: CDR1 MGHRA, CDR2 YSYEKL.